This T cell receptor (beta chain) originates from a study of blood T cell repertoires in COVID-19. Study as a whole: From the United States, Italy and Spain came samples of acute and convalescent COVID-19.

Participants were aged about 18 to 90 years, lived in under 30 US areas, and enrolled virtually. Clinical history as reported by participants underpinned cohort assignment. A single count supports this clone. The ends were cut back, 10 bases at V and 3 bases at J, with 15 bases in the middle. This CDR3 is built from 13 residues. Per the germline V gene, CDR1 is MDHEN and CDR2 is SYDVKM. Study processing details: Amplification with reference gene primers provided the estimates of nucleated cell counts. The protocol was immunoSEQ multiplex PCR, while the TCRdb copy is restricted to in-frame clones and leaves out a portion. V and J calls and clone size are copied from that table; D and trimming were computed from the DNA. The repertoire holds about 140,000 clones, less than 90% seen once, with about 5.5% in the top ten.

The clonotype comes from a man aged 40-49 years with acute COVID-19. Sample: PBMCs or T cells enriched from blood (not recorded which). The chain recombines TRBV28 with TRBJ1-2, with D perhaps matching TRBD1 (5 bases). Here the CDR3 reads CATPSGIDYGYTF. The CDR3 DNA reads as TGTGCCACCCCGTCAGGGATCGACTATGGCTACACCTTC.